One sample yielded the 22 T cell receptor beta chains listed below, sequenced in a study of T cell responses to AZD1222 COVID-19 vaccine. Profiling relied on immunoSEQ multiplex PCR, and the TCRdb table lists in-frame clones only, not all of them. The sample consists of tens of thousands of clones, 80% to 90% of them appearing once. The sample in question was peripheral blood, obtained 28 days after the second AZD1222 dose. The origin of the receptors is an adult who received the AZD1222 COVID-19 vaccine.

The V and J genes are TRBV7-6 and TRBJ2-1, with 13 bases matching TRBD2. The J segment lost 8 bases and the V segment lost 1 base, leaving 2 bases of the junction unmatched. In germline, CDR1 is SGHVS, CDR2 FNYEAQ. The CDR3 extends over 15 amino acids. The CDR3 sequence is CASSLGTSGSYEQFF. The CDR3, as DNA: TGTGCCAGCAGCTTAGGGACTAGCGGGAGCTATGAGCAGTTCTTC. Based on the CDR3 plus reference TRBV7-6 and TRBJ2-1, the full variable domain is GAGVSQSPRYKVTKRGQDVALRCDPISGHVSLYWYRQALGQGPEFLTYFNYEAQQDKSGLPNDRFSAERPEGSISTLTIQRTEQRDSAMYRCASSLGTSGSYEQFFGPGTRLTVL.

This clone was seen a single time. The chain joins TRBV6-5 to TRBJ2-5; possibly TRBD1 for D (6 bases). CDR1 is MNHEY and CDR2 is SVGAGI in the germline V gene. Trimming took off 8 bases at V and 5 bases at J, with 15 bases between the two ends. The CDR3 spans 13 residues. The DNA for the CDR3 is TGTGCCAGCCTGAGCCAGGGGAAGGAGACCCAGTACTTC. Protein sequence: CASLSQGKETQYF.

This chain links TRBV19 with TRBJ1-1; D remains unclear. The CDR3 covers 11 residues. Trimming pared 6 bases from V and 4 bases from J, leaving 6 bases between. Germline CDR1 reads LNHDA; CDR2 reads SQIVND (reference sequence). The CDR3 DNA sequence: TGTGCCAGTAGCACATTCACTGAAGCTTTCTTT. This encodes CASSTFTEAFF.

J is TRBJ2-7 and V is TRBV28, with 8 bases identical to TRBD1. The V gene end was trimmed by 1 base and the J gene end by 6 bases; junction bases not matched to a gene: 11. Germline V lookup: CDR1 MDHEN, CDR2 SYDVKM. The CDR3 has 16 amino acids. The CDR3 sequence is CASSLYAGQGASEQYF. The CDR3 coding sequence is TGTGCCAGCAGTTTATATGCGGGTCAGGGGGCCTCCGAGCAGTACTTC.

J is TRBJ2-7 and V is TRBV5-3; 10 nucleotides line up with TRBD2. TRBV5-3 is identified as an open reading frame with a role that is uncertain. J lost 7 bases, V lost 10 bases, and 23 bases had no gene match. CDR3 size: 17 residues. The CDR3: CAPSGEGMSSGSGEQYF. In DNA form, the CDR3 reads TGTGCCCCTTCAGGGGAGGGTATGTCTAGCGGGAGTGGTGAGCAGTACTTC.

The genes are TRBV12-3 or TRBV12-4 and TRBJ2-5; maybe TRBD2 (6 bases). Trimming took 3 bases from V and 5 from J, leaving 10 bases between them. The CDR3 runs 13 residues. CDR3 sequence reads: CASSLIGGETQYF. DNA of the CDR3: TGTGCCAGCAGTTTGATCGGGGGTGAGACCCAGTACTTC.

The rearrangement joins TRBV27 to TRBJ2-5; 7 bases map to TRBD2. Germline V CDR1 and CDR2: MNHEY, SMNVEV (reference sequence). This CDR3 is built from 16 residues. Trimming at V came to 6 bases and at J to 5 bases, leaving 15 bases not matched to a gene. This chain's CDR3 is CASRPGGRGVRETQYF. In DNA form, the CDR3 reads TGTGCCAGCAGACCCGGGGGGAGAGGTGTGCGGGAGACCCAGTACTTC.

The V call is TRBV28, the J call TRBJ2-7; the D gene could be TRBD1 or TRBD2 (5 bases each). This CDR3 has 15 amino acids. V lost 8 bases to trimming and J lost 3 bases, with 20 bases between them. From germline, CDR1 is MDHEN and CDR2 SYDVKM. CDR3 amino acids: CASVKTGTLNYEQYF. The CDR3 DNA follows: TGTGCCAGCGTCAAAACCGGGACCTTGAACTACGAGCAGTACTTC.

This clone was found once. The V and J genes are TRBV7-9 and TRBJ1-4; unclear D gene. CDR1 and CDR2 from the germline V gene are SEHNR and FQNEAQ (reference sequence). The CDR3 runs to 15 residues. V was clipped by 3 bases and J by 0 bases, with 8 bases between them. CDR3 in amino acids: CASSLTSATNEKLFF. CDR3 bases: TGTGCCAGCAGCTTGACGTCTGCAACTAATGAAAAACTGTTTTTT.

V is TRBV10-3 and J is TRBJ2-1, with 9 bases identical to TRBD1. Per the germline V gene, CDR1 is ENHRY and CDR2 is SYGVKD. This CDR3 is 17 amino acids long. V trimming: 4 bases; J trimming: 2 bases; junction bases outside the gene matches: 9. This CDR3 reads CAISGGGQGSAYNEQFF. CDR3 nucleotide sequence: TGTGCCATCAGTGGAGGGGGACAGGGATCGGCCTACAATGAGCAGTTCTTC.

The chain carries TRBV4-3 and TRBJ2-2, with 7 bases lining up with TRBD2. The germline CDR1 and CDR2 sequences are LGHNA and YSLEER. The V gene end was trimmed by 2 bases and the J gene end by 4 bases; junction bases not matched to a gene: 7. This CDR3 is 16 amino acids long. The CDR3 protein is CASSQWWSGATGELFF. DNA of the CDR3: TGCGCCAGCAGCCAATGGTGGAGCGGGGCCACCGGGGAGCTGTTTTTT.

The chain links TRBV6-5 to TRBJ2-5; D might be TRBD1 (6 bases). The V gene's germline CDR1 is MNHEY and CDR2 SVGAGI. The CDR3 length is 11 residues. Between the trimmed V and J ends, which lost 7 bases and 10 bases, there was a span of 13 bases. The DNA of the CDR3 is TGTGCCAGCACCCTAGGGGGAAACCAGTACTTC. Its protein is CASTLGGNQYF.

The gene calls are TRBV27 and TRBJ1-2, with a weak D call TRBD1 (5 bases). Germline CDR1 is MNHEY and CDR2 is SMNVEV (reference sequence). This CDR3 region has 13 residues. The ends were cut back, 5 bases at V and 8 bases at J, with 15 bases in the middle. CDR3 residues: CASSGAGGLGYTF. The CDR3 DNA reads TGTGCCAGCAGTGGCGCTGGGGGGTTGGGCTACACCTTC.

The chain joins TRBV19 to TRBJ1-3; D not resolved. The CDR3 runs 15 residues. With 2 bases removed from V and 0 bases from J, the gap between germline ends came to 8 bases. Germline values: CDR1 LNHDA, CDR2 SQIVND (reference sequence). DNA of the CDR3: TGTGCCAGTAGTATATCCGCGCTCTCTGGAAACACCATATATTTT. It is translated as CASSISALSGNTIYF.

V usage is TRBV28 and J usage is TRBJ2-3; 9 nucleotides line up with TRBD1. The CDR3 length is 15 residues. CDR1 MDHEN and CDR2 SYDVKM come from the germline V gene. V trimming: 7 bases; J trimming: 3 bases; junction bases outside the gene matches: 8. The CDR3, as DNA: TGTGCCAGCACCATGCAGGGACAGGGTACAGATACGCAGTATTTT. Translation gives CASTMQGQGTDTQYF. The full variable domain, completed using reference TRBV28 and TRBJ2-3, is DVKVTQSSRYLVKRTGEKVFLECVQDMDHENMFWYRQDPGLGLRLIYFSYDVKMKEKGDIPEGYSVSREKKERFSLILESASTNQTSMYLCASTMQGQGTDTQYFGPGTRLTVL.

The chain uses TRBV9 and TRBJ1-3; D ambiguous. V shed 0 bases and J shed 5 bases, with 9 bases lying between them. This CDR3 is built from 14 residues. CDR1 and CDR2 (germline): SGDLS, YYNGEE. CDR3 protein: CASSVETDRNTIYF. CDR3 nucleotides: TGTGCCAGCAGCGTAGAAACAGACCGAAACACCATATATTTT.

The chain combines TRBV7-2 with TRBJ1-2, with TRBD1 identical over 9 bases. V lost 6 bases to trimming and J lost 4 bases; unmatched junction nucleotides: 6. The CDR3 is 14 amino acids. Germline V gene lookup returns CDR1 SGHTA and CDR2 FQGNSA. Here the CDR3 reads CASRYTGGAYGYTF. In nucleotides, the CDR3 is TGTGCCAGCAGATATACAGGGGGCGCCTATGGCTACACCTTC.

This clone was recorded a few times. This sequence joins TRBV7-2 and TRBJ2-7; TRBD2 matches at 8 bases. Germline CDR1 SGHTA, CDR2 FQGNSA. This CDR3 spans 15 amino acids. The trim removed 1 base at V and 5 bases at J, leaving 7 bases unmatched. The CDR3, as DNA: TGTGCCAGCAGCTTAGATGGCGGGAGGTCCGACGAGCAGTACTTC. Its protein product is CASSLDGGRSDEQYF.

The chain has TRBV27 and TRBJ2-2; 9 bases are a match to TRBD1. This CDR3 is 15 amino acids long. The ends lost 9 bases at V and 6 bases at J; junction bases unmatched: 11. Per the germline V gene, CDR1 is MNHEY and CDR2 is SMNVEV (reference sequence). The DNA for the CDR3 is TGTGCCAGTACCACCGGGACAGGGTTCCCCGGGGAGCTGTTTTTT. This codes for CASTTGTGFPGELFF.

The rearrangement links TRBV7-8 to TRBJ1-5; D not resolved. V lost 2 bases and J lost 0, with 2 bases in between. CDR3 length equals 13 residues. Germline CDR1 SGHVS, CDR2 FQNEAQ. The DNA of the CDR3 is TGTGCCAGCAGCTTAAGTAGCAATCAGCCCCAGCATTTT. Its translation is CASSLSSNQPQHF.

The V and J genes are TRBV7-9 and TRBJ1-5; TRBD1 is a possible D gene (5 bases). Germline-derived CDR1 and CDR2 are SEHNR and FQNEAQ (reference sequence). Trimming pared 2 bases from V and 4 bases from J, leaving 6 bases between. The CDR3 is made up of 13 amino acids. The DNA of the CDR3 is TGTGCCAGCAGCTTACAGGGTAATCAGCCCCAGCATTTT. This sequence encodes CASSLQGNQPQHF.

This clone was seen more than once but under ten times. The chain links TRBV2 to TRBJ1-5; the D is unclear. There are 14 residues in the CDR3. V gave up 3 bases and J gave up 0 bases, with 6 bases separating them. In germline, CDR1 is SNHLY, CDR2 FYNNEI. CDR3 sequence reads: CASSELFSNQPQHF. CDR3 nucleotides: TGTGCCAGCAGTGAGCTCTTTAGCAATCAGCCCCAGCATTTT.